The sample holds one count of the clone carrying this T cell receptor (beta chain). Authors' data handling: Nucleated cell counts were estimated from reference gene primer amplification. Produced via immunoSEQ multiplex PCR; TCRdb's table is partial and in-frame only. The V and J calls and the clone size are those of that table, but D and trimming were determined from the DNA. The table has 100,000 or so clones, 87% seen once. V was clipped by 5 bases and J by 0 bases, with 10 bases between them. CDR3 length: 13 amino acids. The germline V gene encodes CDR1 SQVTM and CDR2 ANQGSEA. The data are from a study of blood T cell repertoires in COVID-19. Across the whole study: From T cells, B-cell-depleted T cells, or PBMCs came the material, which was cDNA or gDNA.

The source is a human donor in a cohort sampled during active COVID-19. The specimen was peripheral blood. The rearrangement uses TRBV29-1 and TRBJ1-1; D gene ambiguous. Written as DNA, the CDR3 is TGCAGCGTTTCTCGGGATTTGAACACTGAAGCTTTCTTT. Its protein is CSVSRDLNTEAFF.